The 4 T cell receptor beta chains below all came from one sample that was sequenced in a study of tumor-infiltrating lymphocytes in localized non-small cell lung cancer. Only in-frame clones appear in the TCRdb table, and some are missing; sequencing was by immunoSEQ multiplex PCR. Altogether under 20,000 clones are present, about three quarters being singletons, with the ten largest covering 6.5%. Sequenced input: lung tumor tissue. Receptors were obtained from a human donor with non-small cell lung cancer.

The chain couples TRBV28 to TRBJ1-5; tentative D call: TRBD1 (6 bases). Germline V gene data show CDR1 as MDHEN and CDR2 as SYDVKM. The CDR3 length is 13 residues. Trimming took off 7 bases at V and 2 bases at J, with 9 bases between the two ends. The CDR3 sequence is CASIGGGNQPQHF. The CDR3 coding sequence is TGTGCCAGCATAGGGGGAGGCAATCAGCCCCAGCATTTT.

V is TRBV7-9 and J is TRBJ2-3; 9 nucleotides line up with TRBD2. Germline CDR1 SEHNR, CDR2 FQNEAQ (reference sequence). V dropped 1 base and J dropped 0; count of bases not matched to a gene: 8. The CDR3 has 18 amino acids. The CDR3 nucleotides read TGTGCCAGCAGCTTAGTTAGCGGGAGTATGAGAAGCACAGATACGCAGTATTTT. Its translation is CASSLVSGSMRSTDTQYF.

The chain couples TRBV6-5 to TRBJ1-2; tentative D call: TRBD1 (6 bases). Germline V gives CDR1 MNHEY, CDR2 SVGAGI. CDR3 length equals 13 residues. The chain's CDR3 is CASGFRGAGGYTF. The CDR3 coding sequence is TGTGCTTCCGGGTTCAGGGGCGCGGGTGGCTACACCTTC.

The V and J genes are TRBV5-6 and TRBJ1-2, with 10 bases matching TRBD1. In germline, CDR1 is SGHDT, CDR2 YYEEEE. The CDR3 is 14 residues long. The V gene end was trimmed by 5 bases and the J gene end by 5 bases; junction bases not matched to a gene: 6. The CDR3 sequence: CASRATGGSYGYTF. The CDR3 DNA sequence: TGTGCCAGCAGGGCGACAGGGGGCAGTTATGGCTACACCTTC.